Presented here are 15 T cell receptor beta chains from one specimen sequenced in a study of T cells in Graves' hyperthyroidism and ophthalmopathy. TCR beta CDR3 regions were amplified from RNA transcripts. The HTBI primer set was used in a first-round RT-PCR of the TCR CDR3. TCRdb called the multiplex PCR reads again in MiXCR, with one record for every CDR3 protein. The table lists over 550,000 distinct CDR3 sequences, 16% of them singletons. Source material: blood. All receptors derive from a woman aged 18-29 years with Graves' hyperthyroidism.

Only a few counts were recorded for this clonotype. The chain recombines TRBV29-1 with TRBJ2-7; 8 positions agree with TRBD1. The CDR3 is made up of 13 amino acids. Germline CDR1 SQVTM, CDR2 ANQGSEA. J gave up 3 bases and V 0 bases, and 1 base lay outside the gene matches. CDR3 in DNA: TGCAGCGTTGAAGATGGGACAGGCTACGAGCAGTACTTC. Protein sequence: CSVEDGTGYEQYF.

About this clonotype: Because it lacks the conserved phenylalanine or tryptophan at the end, this CDR3 is likely a read error. This chain uses TRBV18 with TRBJ1-5, with unresolved D. The CDR3 is 16 amino acids. Between the trimmed V and J ends, which lost 1 base and 4 bases, there was a span of 14 bases. Germline lookup yields CDR1 KGHSH and CDR2 LQKENI. The CDR3 loop reads CASSPLGGPLNQPQHL. The CDR3 DNA follows: TGTGCCAGCTCACCACTAGGAGGTCCACTGAATCAGCCCCAGCATCTT.

This clonotype was seen only a few times. V gene TRBV29-1 combines with J gene TRBJ2-1; 8 bases fit TRBD2. With 0 bases clipped from V and 6 bases from J, the junction kept 4 bases outside the gene matches. The CDR3 loop spans 14 amino acids. Per the germline V gene, CDR1 is SQVTM and CDR2 is ANQGSEA. CDR3 sequence: CSVEDPGGGNEQFF. The DNA for the CDR3 is TGCAGCGTTGAAGATCCGGGAGGGGGCAATGAGCAGTTCTTC.

In its sample, this clonotype was seen many times. This chain connects TRBV28 to TRBJ2-7; tentatively, D is TRBD1 (5 bases). This CDR3 contains 14 residues. V was trimmed by 3 bases and J by 4 bases, leaving 13 bases between them. Germline CDR1 reads MDHEN; CDR2 reads SYDVKM. CDR3 protein: CASSFGAVGYEQYF. CDR3 DNA sequence: TGTGCCAGCAGTTTTGGGGCGGTGGGATACGAGCAGTACTTC.

The chain couples TRBV19 to TRBJ2-1; D not resolved. Germline CDR1 LNHDA, CDR2 SQIVND (reference sequence). This CDR3 spans 13 amino acids. V was trimmed by 3 bases and J by 4 bases, leaving 7 bases between them. CDR3 sequence (DNA): TGTGCCAGTAGTATTCCCTCATACAATGAGCAGTTCTTC. This translates into CASSIPSYNEQFF.

V usage is TRBV2 and J usage is TRBJ2-3; 15 bases map to TRBD2. Germline-derived CDR1 and CDR2 are SNHLY and FYNNEI. This CDR3 has 17 amino acids. Trimming at V came to 5 bases and at J to 8 bases, leaving 11 bases not matched to a gene. The CDR3 loop is CASSTSGTSGRIGTQYF. For the CDR3, the DNA is TGTGCCAGCAGTACAAGCGGGACTAGCGGGAGGATTGGTACGCAGTATTTT.

This clonotype was recorded many times. The chain couples TRBV20-1 to TRBJ2-7; D remains unclear. The CDR3 spans 12 residues. Germline V CDR1 and CDR2: DFQATT, SNEGSKA (reference sequence). The germline V and J ends were trimmed by 3 bases and 1 base, with 7 bases remaining between them. Here the CDR3 DNA reads TGCAGTGCTAGTGTCTTATCCTACGAGCAGTACTTC. Its protein product is CSASVLSYEQYF.

The sample holds many counts of this clonotype. The rearrangement joins TRBV7-2 to TRBJ1-2; 8 nucleotides match TRBD1. J lost 0 bases, V lost 0 bases, and 12 bases had no gene match. This CDR3 spans 19 amino acids. The germline CDR1 and CDR2 sequences are SGHTA and FQGNSA. DNA for the CDR3: TGTGCCAGCAGCTTAGCGGCGGACAGGGCATTTTTTACTAACTATGGCTACACCTTC. This gives the protein CASSLAADRAFFTNYGYTF.

The rearrangement uses TRBV29-1 and TRBJ2-7; 9 bases match TRBD2. J was trimmed by 0 bases and V by 6 bases; bases with no gene match: 3. There are 13 residues in the CDR3. Germline V CDR1 and CDR2: SQVTM, ANQGSEA. Here the CDR3 reads CSVRLADSYEQYF. CDR3 DNA: TGCAGCGTCCGACTAGCGGACTCCTACGAGCAGTACTTC.

Of note for this clonotype: It may be a read error: a sequence one base away is much more abundant. This chain joins TRBV6-1 and TRBJ2-7; tentatively, D is TRBD1 or TRBD2 (5 bases each). This CDR3 has 12 residues. Germline V gene sequence: CDR1 MNHNS, CDR2 SASEGT. The CDR3 spells CASSPHRDEQCF. The CDR3 DNA follows: TGTGCCAGCAGTCCACACCGGGACGAGCAGTGCTTC.

There are a few counts of this clonotype. This chain uses TRBV14 with TRBJ2-2; maybe TRBD1 (5 bases). Germline lookup yields CDR1 SGHDN and CDR2 FVKESK. The CDR3 is made up of 16 amino acids. The germline V and J ends were trimmed by 5 bases and 0 bases, with 13 bases remaining between them. CDR3 in amino acids: CASSKFPGSNTGELFF. Written as DNA, the CDR3 is TGTGCCAGCAGCAAATTTCCAGGGTCGAACACCGGGGAGCTGTTTTTT.

To note about this clonotype: This may arise from a read error, as a much more abundant clone is one base away. The V and J genes are TRBV24-1 and TRBJ2-3; a possible D gene is TRBD1 (6 bases). CDR1 KGHDR and CDR2 SFDVKD come from the germline V gene. Between the trimmed V and J ends, which lost 2 bases and 3 bases, there was a span of 20 bases. The CDR3 is made up of 18 amino acids. The CDR3 reads CATSDWTEYLGSTDTQYF. The CDR3 region has the DNA TGTGCCACCAGTGATTGGACAGAGTATCTTGGCTCGACAGATACGCAGTATTTT.

This clonotype was found a few times. This chain links TRBV11-2 with TRBJ2-5; possible D gene TRBD2, 6 bases. This CDR3 has 16 residues. The V gene lost 4 bases and the J gene lost 2 bases, with 17 bases spanning the gap. Germline V gene data show CDR1 as SGHAT and CDR2 as FQNNGV. CDR3 amino acids: CASSSLGTPKQETQYF. In DNA form, the CDR3 reads TGTGCCAGCAGCTCGCTGGGGACTCCGAAGCAAGAGACCCAGTACTTC.

The table lists this clonotype with many counts. The rearrangement uses TRBV5-5 and TRBJ2-1; the match to TRBD1 covers 9 bases. Unmatched junction bases numbered 8, after V lost 4 bases and J lost 0 bases. This CDR3 comprises 17 residues. Germline-derived CDR1 and CDR2 are SGHKS and YYEKEE (reference sequence). In DNA form, the CDR3 reads TGTGCCAGCAGCCCGGACAGGGGTTTGAGCTCCTACAATGAGCAGTTCTTC. This codes for CASSPDRGLSSYNEQFF.

This clonotype occurred many times. J is TRBJ2-7 and V is TRBV11-2; the match to TRBD1 covers 8 bases. The ends lost 8 bases at V and 2 bases at J; junction bases unmatched: 11. CDR1 SGHAT and CDR2 FQNNGV come from the germline V gene. This CDR3 is 15 amino acids long. The CDR3 is CASPPPAGGPYEQYF. In DNA, the CDR3 is TGTGCCAGCCCCCCTCCGGCAGGGGGCCCCTACGAGCAGTACTTC.